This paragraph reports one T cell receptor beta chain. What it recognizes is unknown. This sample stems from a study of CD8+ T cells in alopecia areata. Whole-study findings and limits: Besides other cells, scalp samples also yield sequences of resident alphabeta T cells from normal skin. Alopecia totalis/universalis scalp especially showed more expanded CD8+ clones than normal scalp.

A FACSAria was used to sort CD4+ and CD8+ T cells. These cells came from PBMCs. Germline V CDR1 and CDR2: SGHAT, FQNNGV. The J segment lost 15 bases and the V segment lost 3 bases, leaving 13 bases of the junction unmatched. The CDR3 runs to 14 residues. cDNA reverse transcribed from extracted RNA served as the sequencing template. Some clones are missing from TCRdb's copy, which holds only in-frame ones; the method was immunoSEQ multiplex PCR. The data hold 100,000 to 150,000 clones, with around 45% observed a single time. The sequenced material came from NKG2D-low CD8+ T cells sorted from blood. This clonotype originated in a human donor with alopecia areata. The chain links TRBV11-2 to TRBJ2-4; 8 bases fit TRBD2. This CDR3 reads CASSLGLVFSSLYF. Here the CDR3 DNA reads TGTGCCAGCAGCTTGGGACTAGTTTTTAGCAGCCTGTACTTC.